Listed below are T cell receptor beta chains from one sample, sequenced in a study of tumor-infiltrating lymphocytes in primary liver carcinoma. TCRdb reprocessed the multiplex PCR reads with MiXCR, giving one entry per CDR3 protein. The data contain 70,000 to 95,000 distinct CDR3 sequences, roughly two thirds of them seen just once; the ten biggest clones take up about a quarter. Material: liver tumor tissue from sampling region 4. The receptor source for this set is a middle-aged man with primary liver carcinoma and hepatitis B virus infection. Each CDR3 is given with its conserved first and last residue. The D gene is left open where the match is weak. Not all rows give a size; the values are once, few, many and, for expanded clones, a class.

d_call: .
v_call: TRBV29-1
j_call: TRBJ2-1
clone_size: .
cdr3_nt: TGCAGCGATCCGACTAGTGGCAACTACAATGAGCAGTTCTTC
cdr3_aa: CSDPTSGNYNEQFF

d_call: .
v_call: TRBV30
j_call: TRBJ1-1
clone_size: .
cdr3_nt: TGTGCATGGAGGGGGGGCTCGTGCACTGAAGCTTTCTTT
cdr3_aa: CAWRGGSCTEAFF

d_call: .
v_call: TRBV5-6
j_call: TRBJ2-3
clone_size: few
cdr3_nt: TGTGCCAGCAGTGCGTATCGGGATCTGGTAACAGATACGCAGTATTTT
cdr3_aa: CASSAYRDLVTDTQYF

d_call: .
v_call: TRBV29-1
j_call: TRBJ1-4
clone_size: many
cdr3_nt: TGCAGCGTTGTTGGTCTTGCGGAAGAAAAACTGTTTTTT
cdr3_aa: CSVVGLAEEKLFF

d_call: .
v_call: TRBV5-1
j_call: TRBJ2-2
clone_size: .
cdr3_nt: TGCGCCAGCAGCTTGATGTTTGGAGGGGCGGTGAACACCGGTGAGCTGTTTTTT
cdr3_aa: CASSLMFGGAVNTGELFF

d_call: TRBD2
v_call: TRBV4-2
j_call: TRBJ2-2
clone_size: .
cdr3_nt: TGTGCCAGCAGCCGCAAGACTAGCGTGACGGGCACCGGGGAGCTGTTTTTT
cdr3_aa: CASSRKTSVTGTGELFF

d_call: .
v_call: TRBV11-2
j_call: TRBJ2-5
clone_size: .
cdr3_nt: TGTGCAAGCAGCTTTAACATCGGAGAGACCCAGTACTTC
cdr3_aa: CASSFNIGETQYF

d_call: .
v_call: TRBV11-2
j_call: TRBJ1-1
clone_size: .
cdr3_nt: TGTACCTGCAGCCCTAGACAGATTGAAGCTTTCTTT
cdr3_aa: CTCSPRQIEAFF

d_call: .
v_call: TRBV11-2
j_call: TRBJ2-2
clone_size: .
cdr3_nt: TGTGCCAGCGGCTTAGTGGCGCTAGCAGGAACCGGGGAGCTGTCTTTT
cdr3_aa: CASGLVALAGTGELSF

d_call: .
v_call: TRBV29-1
j_call: TRBJ2-7
clone_size: .
cdr3_nt: TGCAGCGGCGGGGAGTACTACGAGCAATACTTC
cdr3_aa: CSGGEYYEQYF

d_call: TRBD1
v_call: TRBV4-2
j_call: TRBJ2-4
clone_size: .
cdr3_nt: TGTGCCAGCAGCCAGGGACAGGGCCCGCGGGACATTCAGTACTTC
cdr3_aa: CASSQGQGPRDIQYF

d_call: TRBD2
v_call: TRBV11-2
j_call: TRBJ2-3
clone_size: .
cdr3_nt: TGTGCCAGCAGCTCGCAGGGAGGGCTTCCCATGAATACGCAGTATTTT
cdr3_aa: CASSSQGGLPMNTQYF

d_call: .
v_call: TRBV19
j_call: TRBJ2-7
clone_size: few
cdr3_nt: TGTGCCAGTAGTATAGGAGGCGGAACCTACGAGCAGTACTTC
cdr3_aa: CASSIGGGTYEQYF

d_call: .
v_call: TRBV4-1
j_call: TRBJ2-3
clone_size: .
cdr3_nt: TGCGCCAGTAGCCCTAGCGTGATGACAGATACGCAGTATTTT
cdr3_aa: CASSPSVMTDTQYF

d_call: .
v_call: TRBV29-1
j_call: TRBJ2-7
clone_size: .
cdr3_nt: TGCAGCGTTGGTGAGGACCCCTACGAGCAGTACTTC
cdr3_aa: CSVGEDPYEQYF

d_call: .
v_call: TRBV15
j_call: TRBJ1-5
clone_size: many
cdr3_nt: TGTGCCACCGCATCTAGAGGGACCGCGACGTATAGCAATCAGCCCCAGCATTTT
cdr3_aa: CATASRGTATYSNQPQHF

d_call: TRBD1
v_call: TRBV10-3
j_call: TRBJ2-1
clone_size: .
cdr3_nt: TGTGCCATCAGAGTCGAACAGGGGGAACGCGAGCAGTTCTTC
cdr3_aa: CAIRVEQGEREQFF

d_call: .
v_call: TRBV14
j_call: TRBJ1-6
clone_size: once
cdr3_nt: TGTCCCAGCTGCCAAGAGGGTTCACCCCTCCACTTT
cdr3_aa: CPSCQEGSPLHF

d_call: .
v_call: TRBV7-9
j_call: TRBJ2-3
clone_size: once
cdr3_nt: TGTGCCAGCAGATCTACCTACGGGTTATATACGCAGTATTTC
cdr3_aa: CASRSTYGLYTQYF

d_call: .
v_call: TRBV6-5
j_call: TRBJ2-2
clone_size: .
cdr3_nt: TGTGCCAGCAGTCTCCACCCACCTGGAGTGAACACCGGGGAGCTGTTTTTT
cdr3_aa: CASSLHPPGVNTGELFF

d_call: .
v_call: TRBV11-1
j_call: TRBJ2-3
clone_size: .
cdr3_nt: TGTGACAGCAGCCGCAGGGGCCGCTACCACACAGATACGCAGTATTTT
cdr3_aa: CDSSRRGRYHTDTQYF

d_call: TRBD1
v_call: TRBV4-1
j_call: TRBJ2-1
clone_size: .
cdr3_nt: TGCGCCAGCAGCCGCGGACAGGGACCTCTCTACAGTGAGCAGTTCTTC
cdr3_aa: CASSRGQGPLYSEQFF